This entry features one TCR beta chain sequence. Its antigen is unknown. This entry is derived from a study of human CD8 memory T cell subsets. Study results and caveats: Both stem-like memory T cells and precursor exhausted T cells showed comparably high diversity, which set them apart from effector memory cells. Stem-like memory T cell repertoires barely overlapped those of precursor exhausted T cells.

TCR beta libraries were made by UMI-labeled 5' RACE. After re-calling the 5' RACE reads, TCRdb lists one entry per CDR3 protein, DNA absent. The sample table includes 4,500 to 7,000 distinct CDR3 sequences. The receptor's source is a human donor in good health. The sample consisted of CD8+ effector memory T cells (TEM) sorted from PBMCs. As for subset: effector memory CD8 T cells, CCR7- CD45RO+ CD95+.

The CDR3 here is CASSSSGQNYEQYF. This chain joins TRBV5-6 and TRBJ2-7; TCRdb indicates TRBD1, and absent DNA this call remains unverified. Germline assignment: CDR1 SGHDT and CDR2 YYEEEE. CDR3 size: 14 residues.